These 18 T cell receptor beta chains share one sample of origin, sequenced in a study of vaccination effects on CD4 cells after COVID-19. Cultured cells yielded isolated CD4+ T cells after approximately nine days. Vaccine administered to participants consisted of two doses of either BNT162b2 or mRNA-1273. Sequenced by immunoSEQ multiplex PCR; TCRdb stores in-frame clones only, minus some. The data show about 73,000 clones, roughly 73% seen once. These TCRs are of unknown antigen specificity. The sequences come from CD4+ T cells from PBMCs cultured without peptide, collected after COVID-19 vaccination. The receptors derive from a human donor who received a COVID-19 vaccine.

The genes are TRBV28 and TRBJ2-1; 10 bases fit TRBD2. CDR1 and CDR2 (germline): MDHEN, SYDVKM. The CDR3 covers 14 residues. Trimming at V came to 6 bases and at J to 10 bases, leaving 9 bases not matched to a gene. The CDR3, as DNA: TGTGCCAGCAGCCGGACTAGCGGTCCCAGGGAGCAGTTCTTC. This gives the protein CASSRTSGPREQFF.

This clone was seen a handful of times. The chain couples TRBV4-1 to TRBJ2-3, with TRBD1 as a possible D gene (6 bases). V was pared by 2 bases and J by 2 bases, with 14 bases between. Germline assignment: CDR1 MGHRA and CDR2 YSYEKL. The CDR3 totals 16 residues. The CDR3 coding sequence is TGCGCCAGCAGCCAAACTGGACAGCAATCCACAGATACGCAGTATTTT. It translates to CASSQTGQQSTDTQYF.

V and J are TRBV4-3 and TRBJ1-3; a possible D gene is TRBD1 (6 bases). V was clipped by 1 base and J by 1 base, with 11 bases between them. This CDR3 has 16 residues. Germline V gene lookup returns CDR1 LGHNA and CDR2 YSLEER. The CDR3 protein is CASSQGAQGSGNTIYF. The CDR3 nucleotides are TGCGCCAGCAGCCAAGGCGCGCAGGGGTCTGGAAACACCATATATTTT.

The V call is TRBV5-1, the J call TRBJ2-5; 7 bases are a match to TRBD1. The CDR3 is 14 amino acids. Germline-derived CDR1 and CDR2 are SGHRS and YFSETQ. V lost 5 bases to trimming and J lost 1 base; unmatched junction nucleotides: 5. The CDR3, as DNA: TGCGCCAGCAGATCGGGACAGATCCAAGAGACCCAGTACTTC. It specifies CASRSGQIQETQYF.

The chain couples TRBV5-1 to TRBJ2-1; 10 bases map to TRBD2. CDR1 and CDR2 from the germline V gene are SGHRS and YFSETQ. The CDR3 consists of 17 residues. The V and J ends lost 0 bases and 8 bases, in that order; junction bases with no gene match: 11. The CDR3 protein is CASSLAGGAGGQDEQFF. Here the CDR3 DNA reads TGCGCCAGCAGCTTGGCCGGGGGAGCGGGGGGGCAGGATGAGCAGTTCTTC.

V is TRBV6-6 and J is TRBJ2-7; a possible D gene is TRBD1 (6 bases). Germline V lookup: CDR1 MNHNY, CDR2 SVGAGI (reference sequence). The length of the CDR3 is 15 residues. V gave up 2 bases and J gave up 2 bases, with 13 bases separating them. CDR3 sequence reads: CASSYDQDRAYEQYV. In nucleotides, the CDR3 is TGTGCCAGCAGTTACGACCAGGACAGAGCCTACGAGCAGTACGTC.

The chain recombines TRBV21-1 with TRBJ2-2; the table's D call, TRBD2, has no DNA check behind it. TRBV21-1 is described as a pseudogene. CDR3 length equals 15 residues. CDR3 sequence reads: CASSPRRRNTGELFF. DNA for the CDR3: TGTGCCAGCAGCCCCCGACGGAGGAACACCGGGGAGCTGTTTTTT.

This clone was seen just once. The chain uses TRBV5-5 and TRBJ1-1; 8 bases map to TRBD1. The ends lost 2 bases at V and 5 bases at J; junction bases unmatched: 5. CDR3 length: 14 amino acids. The germline V gene encodes CDR1 SGHKS and CDR2 YYEKEE (reference sequence). The CDR3 coding sequence is TGTGCCAGCAGCTTTTACCAGGGGGCGACTGAAGCTTTCTTT. This codes for CASSFYQGATEAFF.

This chain connects TRBV9 to TRBJ1-5, with D perhaps matching TRBD1 (6 bases). Per germline, CDR1 SGDLS and CDR2 YYNGEE. The germline V and J ends were trimmed by 0 bases and 1 base, with 14 bases remaining between them. The CDR3 has 17 residues. The CDR3 loop reads CASSVGGGLGSNQPQHF. The CDR3 DNA reads TGTGCCAGCAGCGTAGGGGGGGGGCTGGGGAGCAATCAGCCCCAGCATTTT.

The rearrangement uses TRBV7-2 and TRBJ1-1, with D maybe TRBD1 (5 bases). The germline V gene has CDR1 SGHTA and CDR2 FQGNSA. V dropped 7 bases and J dropped 4 bases, with 19 bases sitting between them. The CDR3 runs to 15 residues. This chain's CDR3 is CASTLLPGLGTEAFF. DNA for the CDR3: TGTGCCAGCACGCTTCTGCCAGGGTTGGGCACTGAAGCTTTCTTT.

V usage is TRBV24-1 and J usage is TRBJ1-4; 7 positions agree with TRBD1. J gave up 8 bases and V 2 bases, and 1 base lay outside the gene matches. From germline, CDR1 is KGHDR and CDR2 SFDVKD. The CDR3 has 13 amino acids. CDR3 residues: CATSDSGGEKLFF. The CDR3, as DNA: TGTGCCACCAGTGATTCAGGGGGGGAAAAACTGTTTTTT.

The chain combines TRBV7-2 with TRBJ1-3; D is unresolved. This CDR3 has 15 amino acids. Germline V gene lookup returns CDR1 SGHTA and CDR2 FQGNSA. V was cut by 1 base and J by 4 bases, with 11 bases left in between. The CDR3 loop is CASSLEGLNGNTIYF. CDR3 nucleotide sequence: TGTGCCAGCAGCTTAGAGGGTCTAAACGGAAACACCATATATTTT.

CDR3 sequence: CASSSGRNTEAFF. DNA for the CDR3: TGTGCCAGCAGCTCTGGAAGGAACACTGAAGCTTTCTTT. The genes are TRBV7-3 and TRBJ1-1; the D is unclear. CDR3 size: 13 residues. V lost 4 bases and J 1 base, leaving 7 bases between the germline ends. The germline V gene has CDR1 SGHTA and CDR2 FQGTGA.

The chain employs TRBV12-3 or TRBV12-4 and TRBJ2-1; 8 positions agree with TRBD2. The CDR3 is 12 residues long. The trim removed 8 bases at V and 9 bases at J, leaving 6 bases unmatched. CDR3 DNA sequence: TGTGCCAGCTCACGACTAGCGAGTGAGCAGTTCTTC. Protein sequence: CASSRLASEQFF.

The rearrangement uses TRBV5-1 and TRBJ1-4, with D hard to call. The V and J ends lost 0 bases and 5 bases respectively, with 8 bases between them. This CDR3 is built from 14 residues. The germline V gene has CDR1 SGHRS and CDR2 YFSETQ. The CDR3 sequence is CASSLAPENEKLFF. The CDR3 coding sequence is TGCGCCAGCAGCTTGGCCCCAGAAAATGAAAAACTGTTTTTT.

The V and J genes are TRBV2 and TRBJ2-7; tentatively, D is TRBD1 or TRBD2 (6 bases each). V lost 8 bases and J 3 bases, leaving 11 bases between the germline ends. Germline V gene sequence: CDR1 SNHLY, CDR2 FYNNEI. The CDR3 has 12 residues. The CDR3 DNA reads as TGTGCCAGCGGCGAGGGGGGCTACGAGCAGTACGTC. Translated, it gives CASGEGGYEQYV.

The rearrangement links TRBV3-1 (or the pseudogene TRBV3-2) to TRBJ1-2, with D possibly TRBD1 on 5 matching bases. The CDR3 has 18 residues. The V gene's germline CDR1 is LGHDT and CDR2 YNNKEL (reference sequence). With 4 bases removed from V and 0 bases from J, the gap between germline ends came to 21 bases. In nucleotides, the CDR3 is TGTGCCAGCAGCCCGATTCGCGCAGGGTCCGGGGCTAACTATGGCTACACCTTC. Translated, it gives CASSPIRAGSGANYGYTF.

The CDR3 DNA reads as TGTGCCAGCAGACCGGGGTGGGGCACCGGGGAGCTGTTTTTT. Translation: CASRPGWGTGELFF. This sequence joins TRBV7-3 and TRBJ2-2; a weak D match, TRBD2 (5 bases). The CDR3 spans 14 residues. CDR1 and CDR2 (germline): SGHTA, FQGTGA. V dropped 6 bases and J dropped 4 bases, with 12 bases sitting between them.